The rows below give T cell receptor beta chains drawn from one sample of a study of shared T cell receptors in the human thymus. The data were produced by immunoSEQ multiplex PCR, yet TCRdb's version contains in-frame clones alone and is incomplete. The sample contains more than 300,000 clones, more than 85% of which appear only once. Material for sequencing was thymocytes. The receptor source for this set is a human donor. CDR3s leave out the opening cysteine and the closing phenylalanine or tryptophan.

v_gene: TRBV19; j_gene: TRBJ1-3; CDR3aa: ASSIVPTKEIPDGNTIY
v_gene: TRBV5-6; j_gene: TRBJ2-5; CDR3aa: ASSLTETQY
v_gene: TRBV6-1; j_gene: TRBJ2-5; CDR3aa: ASRDPWGQETQY
v_gene: TRBV2; j_gene: TRBJ1-1; CDR3aa: ASSEEGGVTEAF
v_gene: TRBV27; j_gene: TRBJ2-2; CDR3aa: ASRHPRERGTGELF
v_gene: TRBV27; j_gene: TRBJ2-1; CDR3aa: ASSPKLYRLFKIYNEQF
v_gene: TRBV27; j_gene: TRBJ2-6; CDR3aa: ASSLSSGNSGANVLT
v_gene: TRBV12-5; j_gene: TRBJ1-1; CDR3aa: ASGWASNRGRLTEAF
v_gene: TRBV4-2; j_gene: TRBJ2-2; CDR3aa: ASSPRVAGELF
v_gene: TRBV20-1; j_gene: TRBJ2-6; CDR3aa: SARAGRGWS
v_gene: TRBV7-9; j_gene: TRBJ2-7; CDR3aa: ASSSQIDRAPAAYEQY
v_gene: TRBV13; j_gene: TRBJ2-1; CDR3aa: ASSLDSGTWF
v_gene: TRBV6-4; j_gene: TRBJ2-7; CDR3aa: ASSDSGGLAGEHEQY
v_gene: TRBV6-1; j_gene: TRBJ1-2; CDR3aa: ASKGRPNYGYT
v_gene: TRBV7-2; j_gene: TRBJ2-1; CDR3aa: DGGLVNEQF
v_gene: TRBV7-2; j_gene: TRBJ2-3; CDR3aa: ASPLGDGGGDTQY
v_gene: TRBV12-2; j_gene: TRBJ2-1; CDR3aa: ASRSPSEASGAYNEQF
v_gene: TRBV6-5; j_gene: TRBJ1-4; CDR3aa: ASSFRQLTNEKLF
v_gene: TRBV28; j_gene: TRBJ2-7; CDR3aa: ASSFSWSWAPRCGFEQY
v_gene: TRBV11-2; j_gene: TRBJ1-4; CDR3aa: ASSLERGDRNEKLF
v_gene: TRBV11-2; j_gene: TRBJ1-5; CDR3aa: ASSLVGQPQH
v_gene: TRBV7-8; j_gene: TRBJ1-1; CDR3aa: ASSPGPTEAF
v_gene: TRBV2; j_gene: TRBJ2-5; CDR3aa: ASRAKGETQY
v_gene: TRBV7-6; j_gene: TRBJ2-7; CDR3aa: ASSYSGTSGEIYEQY
v_gene: TRBV5-6; j_gene: TRBJ1-3; CDR3aa: ASSLPQENSGNTIY
v_gene: TRBV5-5; j_gene: TRBJ1-3; CDR3aa: ASSETTGASSGNTIY
v_gene: TRBV7-6; j_gene: TRBJ1-1; CDR3aa: ASTQWTGAYPVEAF
v_gene: TRBV13; j_gene: TRBJ1-1; CDR3aa: ASSLNPTDRVNTEAF
v_gene: TRBV25-1; j_gene: TRBJ2-3; CDR3aa: ASSDPSGRSTDTQY
v_gene: TRBV4-3; j_gene: TRBJ2-7; CDR3aa: ASSQERCRGRVSDEQY
v_gene: TRBV2; j_gene: TRBJ2-5; CDR3aa: ASSARDCSRETQY
v_gene: TRBV28; j_gene: TRBJ1-5; CDR3aa: ASSNRGSNQPQH
v_gene: TRBV9; j_gene: TRBJ2-7; CDR3aa: ASSAHVPLSYEQY
v_gene: TRBV4-2; j_gene: TRBJ2-1; CDR3aa: ASSQDWTSGSIVSYNEQF
v_gene: TRBV19; j_gene: TRBJ2-7; CDR3aa: ASSGSSTQGRLEQY
v_gene: TRBV28; j_gene: TRBJ1-5; CDR3aa: ASTTHGGHQPQH
v_gene: TRBV28; j_gene: TRBJ2-7; CDR3aa: ASSYRDCEQY
v_gene: TRBV30; j_gene: TRBJ1-4; CDR3aa: AWNNGRYQSGEKLF
v_gene: TRBV4-2; j_gene: TRBJ2-2; CDR3aa: ASSHNTRTSGSDTGELF
v_gene: TRBV7-4; j_gene: TRBJ1-1; CDR3aa: ASISGGEDAEAF
v_gene: TRBV27; j_gene: TRBJ1-5; CDR3aa: ASPPPGVRNSNQPQH
v_gene: TRBV27; j_gene: .; CDR3aa: ASSWGTSGRRYEQY
v_gene: TRBV4-3; j_gene: TRBJ2-2; CDR3aa: ASSQEEGTGELF
v_gene: TRBV6-4; j_gene: TRBJ2-1; CDR3aa: ASSDPGLALGEQF
v_gene: TRBV19; j_gene: TRBJ2-7; CDR3aa: ASSIPGRDSDEQY